The sequence of this T cell receptor beta chain was determined in a study of cytomegalovirus exposure and HLA in healthy donors. The V and J ends lost 4 bases and 1 base, in that order; junction bases with no gene match: 11. There are 16 residues in the CDR3. Amplification used 60 Vbeta primers and 13 Jbeta primers. The table came from immunoSEQ multiplex PCR; TCRdb's copy has only in-frame clones and leaves some out. The sample carries roughly 120,000 clones, more than 65% recorded once. Only one count was recorded for this clone. The TCR comes from a man in his thirties or forties in good health and CMV-seropositive. The chain couples TRBV5-3 to TRBJ2-7, with 7 bases lining up with TRBD1. TRBV5-3 is reported as an ORF; its role is uncertain. Material for sequencing was PBMCs. For the CDR3, the DNA is TGTGCCAGAAGCGGAATCAGGGGGTCCTTTTCCTACGAGCAGTACTTC. Translated: CARSGIRGSFSYEQYF.